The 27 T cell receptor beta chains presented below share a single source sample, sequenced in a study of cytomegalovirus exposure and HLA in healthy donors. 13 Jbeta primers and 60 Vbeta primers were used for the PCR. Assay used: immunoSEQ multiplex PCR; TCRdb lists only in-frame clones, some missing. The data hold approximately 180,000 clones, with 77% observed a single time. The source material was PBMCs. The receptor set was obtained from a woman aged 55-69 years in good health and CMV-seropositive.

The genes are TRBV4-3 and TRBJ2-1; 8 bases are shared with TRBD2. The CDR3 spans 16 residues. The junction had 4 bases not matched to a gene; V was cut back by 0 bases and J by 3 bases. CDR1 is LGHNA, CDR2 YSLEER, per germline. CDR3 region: CASSQDQGLGYNEQFF. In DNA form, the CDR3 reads TGCGCCAGCAGCCAAGATCAGGGACTAGGCTACAATGAGCAGTTCTTC.

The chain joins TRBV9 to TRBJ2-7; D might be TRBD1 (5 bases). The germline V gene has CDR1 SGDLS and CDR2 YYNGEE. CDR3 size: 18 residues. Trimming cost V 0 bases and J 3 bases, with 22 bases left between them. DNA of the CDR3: TGTGCCAGCAGCGTAGATTCCTACGTGTGGCAGGGTCTCTACGAGCAGTACTTC. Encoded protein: CASSVDSYVWQGLYEQYF.

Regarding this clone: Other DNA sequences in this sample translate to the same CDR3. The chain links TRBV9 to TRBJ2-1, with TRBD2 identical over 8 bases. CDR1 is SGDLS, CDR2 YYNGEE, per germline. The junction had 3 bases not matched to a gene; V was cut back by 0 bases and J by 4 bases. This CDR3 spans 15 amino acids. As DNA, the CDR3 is TGTGCCAGCAGCGTAGGAGCGGGAGCTTACAATGAGCAGTTCTTC. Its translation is CASSVGAGAYNEQFF.

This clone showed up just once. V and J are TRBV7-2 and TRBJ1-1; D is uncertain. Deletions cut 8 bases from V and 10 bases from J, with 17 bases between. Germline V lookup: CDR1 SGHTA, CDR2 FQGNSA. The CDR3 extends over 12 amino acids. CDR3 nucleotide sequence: TGTGCCAGCCGGAGCCCCTCTACCCGAGCTTTCTTT. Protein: CASRSPSTRAFF.

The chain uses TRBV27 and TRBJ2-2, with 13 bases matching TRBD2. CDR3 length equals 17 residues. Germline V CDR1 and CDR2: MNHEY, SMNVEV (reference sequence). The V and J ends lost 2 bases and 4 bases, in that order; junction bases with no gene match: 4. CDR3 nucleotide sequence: TGTGCCAGCAGTTTAGGACTAGCGGGAGATGTCACCGGGGAGCTGTTTTTT. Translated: CASSLGLAGDVTGELFF.

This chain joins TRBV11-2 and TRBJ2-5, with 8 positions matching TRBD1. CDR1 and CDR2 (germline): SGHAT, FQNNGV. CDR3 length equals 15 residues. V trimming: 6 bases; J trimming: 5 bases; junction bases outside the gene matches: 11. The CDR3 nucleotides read TGTGCCAGCAGTACTCGACAGGGGTCGGTTGAGACCCAGTACTTC. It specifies CASSTRQGSVETQYF.

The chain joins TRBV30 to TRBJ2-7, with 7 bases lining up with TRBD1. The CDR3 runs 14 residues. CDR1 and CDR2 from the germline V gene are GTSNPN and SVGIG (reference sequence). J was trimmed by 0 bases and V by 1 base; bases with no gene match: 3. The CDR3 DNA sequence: TGTGCCTGGAGTGGACAGGGTGACTCCTACGAGCAGTACTTC. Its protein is CAWSGQGDSYEQYF. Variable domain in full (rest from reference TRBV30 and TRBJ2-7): SQTIHQWPATLVQPVGSPLSLECTVEGTSNPNLYWYRQAAGRGLQLLFYSVGIGQISSEVPQNLSASRPQDRQFILSSKKLLLSDSGFYLCAWSGQGDSYEQYFGPGTRLTVT.

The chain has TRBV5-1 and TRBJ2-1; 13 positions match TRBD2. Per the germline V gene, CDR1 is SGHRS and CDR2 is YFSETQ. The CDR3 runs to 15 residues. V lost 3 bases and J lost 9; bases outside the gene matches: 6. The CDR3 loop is CASSSGLAGQGEQFF. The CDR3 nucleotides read TGCGCCAGCAGCTCGGGACTAGCGGGGCAGGGTGAGCAGTTCTTC.

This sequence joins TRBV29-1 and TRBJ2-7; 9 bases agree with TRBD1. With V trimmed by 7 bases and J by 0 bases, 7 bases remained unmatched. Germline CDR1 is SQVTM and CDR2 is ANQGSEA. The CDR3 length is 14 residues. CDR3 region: CSASGTGSSYEQYF. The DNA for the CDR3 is TGCAGCGCGTCCGGGACAGGGAGCTCCTACGAGCAGTACTTC.

CDR3 loop: CASSLGQGDGYTF. The CDR3 DNA follows: TGTGCCAGCAGCCTAGGACAGGGCGATGGCTACACCTTC. V usage is TRBV7-8 and J usage is TRBJ1-2; 8 bases agree with TRBD1. V dropped 5 bases and J dropped 6; count of bases not matched to a gene: 5. Germline V gene data show CDR1 as SGHVS and CDR2 as FQNEAQ. The length of the CDR3 is 13 residues.

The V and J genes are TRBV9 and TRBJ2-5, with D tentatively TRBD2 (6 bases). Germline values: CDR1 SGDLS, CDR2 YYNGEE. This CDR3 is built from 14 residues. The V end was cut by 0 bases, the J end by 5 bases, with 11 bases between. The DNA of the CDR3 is TGTGCCAGCAGCGTAGGCGGGGTCGGTGAGACCCAGTACTTC. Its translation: CASSVGGVGETQYF.

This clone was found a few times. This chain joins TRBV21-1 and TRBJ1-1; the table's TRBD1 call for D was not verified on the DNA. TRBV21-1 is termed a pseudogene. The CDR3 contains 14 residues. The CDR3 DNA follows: TGTGCCAGCAGCCCGGACAGGGTTACCACTGAAGCTTTCTTT. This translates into CASSPDRVTTEAFF.

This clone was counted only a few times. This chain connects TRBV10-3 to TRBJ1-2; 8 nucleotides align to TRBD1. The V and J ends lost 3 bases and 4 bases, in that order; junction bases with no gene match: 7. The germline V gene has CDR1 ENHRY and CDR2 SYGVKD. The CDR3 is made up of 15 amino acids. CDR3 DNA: TGTGCCATCAGTGAACCGGCTGGACAGGGCTATGGCTACACCTTC. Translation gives CAISEPAGQGYGYTF.

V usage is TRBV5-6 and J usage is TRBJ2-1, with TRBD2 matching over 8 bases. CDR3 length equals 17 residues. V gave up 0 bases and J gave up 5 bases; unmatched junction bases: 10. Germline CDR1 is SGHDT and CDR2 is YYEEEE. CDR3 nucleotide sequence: TGTGCCAGCAGCTTGGTACTAACTAGCGGATCCCACAATGAGCAGTTCTTC. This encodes CASSLVLTSGSHNEQFF.

CDR3 amino acids: CASSEATMQGLLFF. The CDR3 DNA reads TGTGCCAGCAGTGAAGCTACCATGCAGGGGCTGCTGTTTTTT. V usage is TRBV2 and J usage is TRBJ2-2, with D perhaps TRBD1 (6 bases). The germline V gene encodes CDR1 SNHLY and CDR2 FYNNEI. There are 14 residues in the CDR3. V lost 0 bases and J 13 bases, leaving 15 bases between the germline ends.

Here the CDR3 reads CASSSDARGNYGYTF. The CDR3 DNA is TGCGCCAGCAGCTCCGACGCACGGGGGAACTATGGCTACACCTTC. This chain joins TRBV5-1 and TRBJ1-2, with D perhaps TRBD1 (5 bases). Trimming cost V 3 bases and J 2 bases, with 14 bases left between them. Germline V gives CDR1 SGHRS, CDR2 YFSETQ. The CDR3 runs to 15 residues.

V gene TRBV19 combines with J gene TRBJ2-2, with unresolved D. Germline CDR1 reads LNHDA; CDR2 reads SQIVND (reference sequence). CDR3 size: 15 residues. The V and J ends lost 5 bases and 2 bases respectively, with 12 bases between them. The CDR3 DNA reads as TGTGCCAGTAGTTTGCCTACCTTAAACACCGGGGAGCTGTTTTTT. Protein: CASSLPTLNTGELFF. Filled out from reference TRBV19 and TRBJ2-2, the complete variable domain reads DGGITQSPKYLFRKEGQNVTLSCEQNLNHDAMYWYRQDPGQGLRLIYYSQIVNDFQKGDIAEGYSVSREKKESFPLTVTSAQKNPTAFYLCASSLPTLNTGELFFGEGSRLTVL.

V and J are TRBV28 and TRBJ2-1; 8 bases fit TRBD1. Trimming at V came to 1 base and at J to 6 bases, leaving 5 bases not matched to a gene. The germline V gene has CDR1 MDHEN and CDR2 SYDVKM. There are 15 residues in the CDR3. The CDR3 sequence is CASSLYWTGSNEQFF. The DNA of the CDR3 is TGTGCCAGCAGTTTATACTGGACAGGGTCCAATGAGCAGTTCTTC.

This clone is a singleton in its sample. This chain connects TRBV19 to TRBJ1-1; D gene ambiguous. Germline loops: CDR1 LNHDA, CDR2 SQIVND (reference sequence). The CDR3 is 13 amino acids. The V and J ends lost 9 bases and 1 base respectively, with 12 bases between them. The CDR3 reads CASHSTENTEAFF. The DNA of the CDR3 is TGTGCCAGCCACTCTACAGAGAACACTGAAGCTTTCTTT.

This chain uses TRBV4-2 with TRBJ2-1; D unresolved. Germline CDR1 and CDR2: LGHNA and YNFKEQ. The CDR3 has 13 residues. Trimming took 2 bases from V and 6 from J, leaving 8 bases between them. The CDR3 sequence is CASSQLSSNEQFF. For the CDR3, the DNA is TGTGCCAGCAGCCAACTTTCTAGCAATGAGCAGTTCTTC.

The chain's CDR3 is CASSLAPGYSNQPQHF. DNA for the CDR3: TGCGCCAGCAGCTTGGCCCCGGGGTATAGCAATCAGCCCCAGCATTTT. V is TRBV5-1 and J is TRBJ1-5; D is undetermined. Germline assignment: CDR1 SGHRS and CDR2 YFSETQ. V lost 0 bases, J lost 0 bases, and 10 bases lay in between. This CDR3 is built from 16 residues. Variable domain in full (rest from reference TRBV5-1 and TRBJ1-5): KAGVTQTPRYLIKTRGQQVTLSCSPISGHRSVSWYQQTPGQGLQFLFEYFSETQRNKGNFPGRFSGRQFSNSRSEMNVSTLELGDSALYLCASSLAPGYSNQPQHFGDGTRLSIL.

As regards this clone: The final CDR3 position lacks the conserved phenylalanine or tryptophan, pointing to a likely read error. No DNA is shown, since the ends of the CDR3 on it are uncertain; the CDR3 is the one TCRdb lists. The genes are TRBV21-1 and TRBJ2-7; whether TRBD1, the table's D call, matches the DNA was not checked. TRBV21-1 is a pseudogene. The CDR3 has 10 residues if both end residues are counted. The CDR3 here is CASSKVKGRR.

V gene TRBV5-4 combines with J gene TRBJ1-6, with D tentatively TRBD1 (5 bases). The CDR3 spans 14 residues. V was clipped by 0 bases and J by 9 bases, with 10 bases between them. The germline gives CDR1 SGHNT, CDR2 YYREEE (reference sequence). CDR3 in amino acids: CASSLGHRGSPLHF. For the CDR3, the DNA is TGTGCCAGCAGCTTGGGACATAGGGGTTCACCCCTCCACTTT.

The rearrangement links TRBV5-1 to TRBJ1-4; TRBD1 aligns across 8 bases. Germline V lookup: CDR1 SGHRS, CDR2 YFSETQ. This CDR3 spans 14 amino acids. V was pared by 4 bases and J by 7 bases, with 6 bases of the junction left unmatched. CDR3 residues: CASSPGGLGEKLFF. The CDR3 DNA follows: TGCGCCAGCAGCCCAGGGGGCCTGGGTGAAAAACTGTTTTTT.

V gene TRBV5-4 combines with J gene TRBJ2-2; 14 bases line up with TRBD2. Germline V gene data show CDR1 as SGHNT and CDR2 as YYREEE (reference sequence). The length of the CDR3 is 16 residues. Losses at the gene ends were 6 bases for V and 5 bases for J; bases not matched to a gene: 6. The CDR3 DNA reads TGTGCCAGCACCGGACTAGCGGGGGGTAAAACCGGGGAGCTGTTTTTT. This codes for CASTGLAGGKTGELFF.

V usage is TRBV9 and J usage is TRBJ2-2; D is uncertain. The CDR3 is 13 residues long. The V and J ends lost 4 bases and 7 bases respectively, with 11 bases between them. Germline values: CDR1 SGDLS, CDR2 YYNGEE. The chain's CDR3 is CASSFQVDGELFF. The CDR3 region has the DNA TGTGCCAGCAGCTTTCAGGTAGACGGGGAGCTGTTTTTT.

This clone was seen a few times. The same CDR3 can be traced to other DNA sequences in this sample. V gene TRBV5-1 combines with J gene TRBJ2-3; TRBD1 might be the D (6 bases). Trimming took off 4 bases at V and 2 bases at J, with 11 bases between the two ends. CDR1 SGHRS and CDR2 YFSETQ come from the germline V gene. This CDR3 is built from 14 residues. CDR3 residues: CASSLGQSTDTQYF. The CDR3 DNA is TGCGCCAGCAGCCTTGGACAGTCCACAGATACGCAGTATTTT.